This TCR beta chain was obtained from a study of early T cells in non-severe SARS-CoV-2 infection. There are many counts of this clonotype. CDR3 size: 15 residues. With V trimmed by 8 bases and J by 6 bases, 14 bases remained unmatched. Germline loops: CDR1 SGHVS, CDR2 FQNEAQ. TCRdb re-derived calls from the 5' RACE reads in MiXCR, one entry per CDR3 protein. The data hold around 30,000 distinct CDR3 sequences, with about 6.5% observed a single time. Material: whole blood. This rearrangement joins TRBV7-8 to TRBJ2-3; 7 bases match TRBD2. This sequence originates from an adult who was a healthcare worker with PCR-confirmed SARS-CoV-2 infection or an uninfected control (not recorded which). Written as DNA, the CDR3 is TGTGCCAGCCAAAGTGCGGGGGTCTGGTGGGATACGCAGTATTTT. It codes for CASQSAGVWWDTQYF.